Following are 9 T cell receptor beta chains from one sample sequenced in a study of shared clonotypes between healthy human individuals. Clones were read by immunoSEQ multiplex PCR, and TCRdb kept only the in-frame ones, dropping some. The top ten clones hold approximately 1.2% of a sample with 1.4 million to 1.5 million clones, over 95% of them seen once. Material for sequencing was naive CD4+ T cells sorted from blood. The subset was: CD45RA+ positively selected. Receptors were obtained from a man younger than 45 in good health.

The DNA of the CDR3 is TGTGCCACCAGCAGAGATCTGGCAACTGCCGGGGAGCTGTTTTTT. Translation: CATSRDLATAGELFF. This chain uses TRBV15 with TRBJ2-2, with D unresolved. V was pared by 0 bases and J by 6 bases, with 11 bases between. Germline CDR1 is LNHNV and CDR2 is YYDKDF (reference sequence). CDR3 length equals 15 residues.

The rearrangement uses TRBV27 and TRBJ2-7, with 8 bases identical to TRBD2. From germline, CDR1 is MNHEY and CDR2 SMNVEV (reference sequence). The trim removed 2 bases at V and 3 bases at J, leaving 15 bases unmatched. The CDR3 loop spans 18 amino acids. The CDR3 protein is CASSLQGGSGRAGYEQYF. CDR3 coding DNA: TGTGCCAGCAGTTTACAAGGGGGAAGCGGGAGAGCAGGCTACGAGCAGTACTTC.

The rearrangement uses TRBV10-2 and TRBJ1-5; TRBD1 might be the D (5 bases). Trimming cost V 1 base and J 7 bases, with 14 bases left between them. The CDR3 has 15 amino acids. CDR1 is WSHSY, CDR2 SAAADI, per germline. CDR3 in amino acids: CASSELGQKRQPQHF. The CDR3, as DNA: TGCGCCAGCAGTGAGTTGGGGCAGAAGAGGCAGCCCCAGCATTTT.

This rearrangement joins TRBV18 to TRBJ2-2; D is unclear. Germline CDR1 reads KGHSH; CDR2 reads LQKENI. This CDR3 has 19 residues. The V and J ends lost 3 bases and 12 bases respectively, with 32 bases between them. CDR3 sequence: CASSPGILQYSNRPPKLFF. For the CDR3, the DNA is TGTGCCAGCTCACCCGGCATTTTGCAATACAGCAATCGACCCCCTAAGCTGTTTTTT.

The chain carries TRBV15 and TRBJ2-1; TRBD1 aligns across 7 bases. The germline gives CDR1 LNHNV, CDR2 YYDKDF (reference sequence). The V gene end was trimmed by 2 bases and the J gene end by 5 bases; junction bases not matched to a gene: 6. The CDR3 has 15 residues. DNA for the CDR3: TGTGCCACCAGCAGACCGGGACAGAGCCACAATGAGCAGTTCTTC. This translates into CATSRPGQSHNEQFF.

The sample holds one count of this clone. CDR3 DNA sequence: TGTGCCAGCAGCCCAGGGGCGGGAGGGCCGTGGGATACGCAGTATTTT. Protein sequence: CASSPGAGGPWDTQYF. V gene TRBV7-6 combines with J gene TRBJ2-3, with 9 bases fitting TRBD2. The CDR3 covers 16 residues. The germline V gene has CDR1 SGHVS and CDR2 FNYEAQ. The trim removed 5 bases at V and 6 bases at J, leaving 12 bases unmatched.

J is TRBJ1-5 and V is TRBV27, with D possibly matching TRBD1 (6 bases). The CDR3 consists of 14 residues. The germline CDR1 and CDR2 sequences are MNHEY and SMNVEV (reference sequence). The V and J ends lost 4 bases and 6 bases respectively, with 13 bases between them. CDR3 nucleotide sequence: TGTGCCAGCAGTTACAGGGATCTCGGTCAGCCCCAGCATTTT. Translated: CASSYRDLGQPQHF.

This chain joins TRBV5-1 and TRBJ1-4; 8 nucleotides align to TRBD1. This CDR3 contains 15 residues. Germline V gene lookup returns CDR1 SGHRS and CDR2 YFSETQ. Germline trimming cut 1 base from V and 5 bases from J; bases unmatched to any gene: 4. The chain's CDR3 is CASSLSTGGNEKLFF. DNA for the CDR3: TGCGCCAGCAGCTTGTCAACAGGGGGAAATGAAAAACTGTTTTTT.

This rearrangement joins TRBV11-2 to TRBJ1-3; unclear D gene. Trimming took off 0 bases at V and 8 bases at J, with 11 bases between the two ends. The CDR3 extends over 14 amino acids. The germline V gene encodes CDR1 SGHAT and CDR2 FQNNGV. CDR3 residues: CASSLDSGRYTIYF. Here the CDR3 DNA reads TGTGCCAGCAGCTTAGATAGCGGGCGATACACCATATATTTT.